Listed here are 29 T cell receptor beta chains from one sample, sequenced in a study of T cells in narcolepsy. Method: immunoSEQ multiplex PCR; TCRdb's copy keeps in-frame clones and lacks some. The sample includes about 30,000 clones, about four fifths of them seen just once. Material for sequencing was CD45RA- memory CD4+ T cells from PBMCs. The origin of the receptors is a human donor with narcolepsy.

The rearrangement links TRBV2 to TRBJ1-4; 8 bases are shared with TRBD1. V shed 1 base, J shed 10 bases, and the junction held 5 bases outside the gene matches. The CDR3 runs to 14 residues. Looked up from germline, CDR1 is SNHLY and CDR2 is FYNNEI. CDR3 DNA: TGTGCCAGCAGTGAAGGGACAGGGCCTGGAAAACTGTTTTTT. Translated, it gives CASSEGTGPGKLFF.

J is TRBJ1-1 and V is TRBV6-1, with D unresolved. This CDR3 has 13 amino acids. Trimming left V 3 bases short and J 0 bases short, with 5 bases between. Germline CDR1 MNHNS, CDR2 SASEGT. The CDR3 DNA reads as TGTGCCAGCAGTGAGGTTATGAACACTGAAGCTTTCTTT. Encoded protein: CASSEVMNTEAFF.

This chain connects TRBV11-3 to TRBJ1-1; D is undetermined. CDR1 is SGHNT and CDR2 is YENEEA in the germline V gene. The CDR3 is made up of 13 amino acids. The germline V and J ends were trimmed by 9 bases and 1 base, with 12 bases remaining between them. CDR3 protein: CASHSIANTEAFF. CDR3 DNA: TGTGCCAGTCACAGCATCGCGAACACTGAAGCTTTCTTT.

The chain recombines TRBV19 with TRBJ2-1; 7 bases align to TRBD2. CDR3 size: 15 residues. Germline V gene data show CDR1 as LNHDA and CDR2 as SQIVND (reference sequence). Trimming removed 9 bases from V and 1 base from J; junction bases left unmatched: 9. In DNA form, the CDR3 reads TGTGCCAGCCAGATTCCGGGGGGATCCTACAATGAGCAGTTCTTC. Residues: CASQIPGGSYNEQFF.

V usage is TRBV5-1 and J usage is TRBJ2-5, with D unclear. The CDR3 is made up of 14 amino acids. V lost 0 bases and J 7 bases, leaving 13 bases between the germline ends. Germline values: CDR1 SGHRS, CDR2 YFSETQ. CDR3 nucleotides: TGCGCCAGCAGCTTGGAACCCGGCCTGGTGACCCAGTACTTC. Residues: CASSLEPGLVTQYF. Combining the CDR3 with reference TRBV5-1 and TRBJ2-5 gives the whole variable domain KAGVTQTPRYLIKTRGQQVTLSCSPISGHRSVSWYQQTPGQGLQFLFEYFSETQRNKGNFPGRFSGRQFSNSRSEMNVSTLELGDSALYLCASSLEPGLVTQYFGPGTRLLVL.

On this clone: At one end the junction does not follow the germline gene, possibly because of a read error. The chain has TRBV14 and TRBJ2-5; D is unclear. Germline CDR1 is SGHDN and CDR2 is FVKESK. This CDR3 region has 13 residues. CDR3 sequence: CASSQDNGISSNF. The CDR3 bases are TGTGCCAGCAGCCAAGATAACGGCATAAGTTCGAACTTC.

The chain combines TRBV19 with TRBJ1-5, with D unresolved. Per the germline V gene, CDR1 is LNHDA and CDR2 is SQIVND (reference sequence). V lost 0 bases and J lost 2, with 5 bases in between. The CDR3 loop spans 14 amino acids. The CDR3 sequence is CASSIDRGNQPQHF. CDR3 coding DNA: TGTGCCAGTAGTATAGACAGAGGCAATCAGCCCCAGCATTTT.

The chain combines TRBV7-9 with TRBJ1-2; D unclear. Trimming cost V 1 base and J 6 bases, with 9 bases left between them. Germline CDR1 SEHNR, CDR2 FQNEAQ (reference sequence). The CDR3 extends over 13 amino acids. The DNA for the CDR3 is TGTGCCAGCAGCTTAGACTCCCCGGATGGCTACACCTTC. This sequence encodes CASSLDSPDGYTF. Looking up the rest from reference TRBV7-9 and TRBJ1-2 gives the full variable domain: DTGVSQNPRHKITKRGQNVTFRCDPISEHNRLYWYRQTLGQGPEFLTYFQNEAQLEKSRLLSDRFSAERPKGSFSTLEIQRTEQGDSAMYLCASSLDSPDGYTFGSGTRLTVV.

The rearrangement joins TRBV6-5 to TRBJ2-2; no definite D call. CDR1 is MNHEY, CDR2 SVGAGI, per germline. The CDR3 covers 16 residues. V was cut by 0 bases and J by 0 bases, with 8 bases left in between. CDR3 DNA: TGTGCCAGCAGTTACTCGACTGGGGCGAACACCGGGGAGCTGTTTTTT. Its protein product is CASSYSTGANTGELFF.

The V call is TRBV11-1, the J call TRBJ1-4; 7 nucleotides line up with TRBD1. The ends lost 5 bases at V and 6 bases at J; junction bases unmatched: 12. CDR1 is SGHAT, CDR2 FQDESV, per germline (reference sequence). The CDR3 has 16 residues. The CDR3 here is CASSDRPGQIDEKLFF. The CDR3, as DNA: TGTGCCAGCAGCGACCGACCGGGACAGATCGATGAAAAACTGTTTTTT. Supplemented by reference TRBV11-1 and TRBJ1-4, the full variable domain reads EAEVAQSPRYKITEKSQAVAFWCDPISGHATLYWYRQILGQGPELLVQFQDESVVDDSQLPKDRFSAERLKGVDSTLKIQPAELGDSAMYLCASSDRPGQIDEKLFFGSGTQLSVL.

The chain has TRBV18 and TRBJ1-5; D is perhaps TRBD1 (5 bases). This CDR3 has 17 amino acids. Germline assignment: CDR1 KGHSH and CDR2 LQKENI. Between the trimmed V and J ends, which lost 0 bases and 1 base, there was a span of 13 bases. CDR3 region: CASSPPSAGGSNQPQHF. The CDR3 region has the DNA TGTGCCAGCTCACCACCTTCAGCTGGGGGGAGCAATCAGCCCCAGCATTTT.

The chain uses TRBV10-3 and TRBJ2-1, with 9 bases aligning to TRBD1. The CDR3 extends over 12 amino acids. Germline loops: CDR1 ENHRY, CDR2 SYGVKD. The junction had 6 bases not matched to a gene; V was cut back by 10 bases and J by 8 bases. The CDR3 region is CATRGQGYEQFF. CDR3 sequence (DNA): TGTGCCACCAGGGGACAGGGCTATGAGCAGTTCTTC.

CDR3 in DNA: TGTGCCAGCAGAGGAGGGGAGGGGGCGGCTGGGGCCAACGTCCTGACTTTC. Translating it yields CASRGGEGAAGANVLTF. The rearrangement links TRBV2 to TRBJ2-6; D tentatively reads TRBD1 or TRBD2 (7 bases each). This CDR3 is built from 17 residues. The V end was cut by 6 bases, the J end by 2 bases, with 17 bases between. Germline-derived CDR1 and CDR2 are SNHLY and FYNNEI. The full variable domain, completed using reference TRBV2 and TRBJ2-6, is EPEVTQTPSHQVTQMGQEVILRCVPISNHLYFYWYRQILGQKVEFLVSFYNNEISEKSEIFDDQFSVERPDGSNFTLKIRSTKLEDSAMYFCASRGGEGAAGANVLTFGAGSRLTVL.

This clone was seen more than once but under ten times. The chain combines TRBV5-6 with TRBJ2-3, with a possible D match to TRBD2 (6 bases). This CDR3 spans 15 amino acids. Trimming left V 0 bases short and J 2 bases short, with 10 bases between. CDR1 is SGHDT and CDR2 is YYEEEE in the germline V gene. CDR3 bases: TGTGCCAGCAGCTTGGAACGGGGGTTCACAGATACGCAGTATTTT. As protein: CASSLERGFTDTQYF.

The CDR3 bases are TGTGCCAGCAGCCCTGGACAGGGGAGTAGCGGGGGGGCGAGGAGTATAAACATTCAGTACTTC. The encoded protein is CASSPGQGSSGGARSINIQYF. The chain recombines TRBV4-2 with TRBJ2-4; TRBD2 agrees at 11 bases. The V and J ends lost 4 bases and 6 bases, in that order; junction bases with no gene match: 23. The germline V gene encodes CDR1 LGHNA and CDR2 YNFKEQ. This CDR3 has 21 residues.

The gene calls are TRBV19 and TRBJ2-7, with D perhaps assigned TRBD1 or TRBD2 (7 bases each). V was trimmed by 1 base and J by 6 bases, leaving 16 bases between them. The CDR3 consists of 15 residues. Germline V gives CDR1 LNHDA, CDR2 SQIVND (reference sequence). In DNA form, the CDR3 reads TGTGCCAGTAGTATAGGACAGGGAGGGTTAAGCGAGCAGTACTTC. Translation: CASSIGQGGLSEQYF.

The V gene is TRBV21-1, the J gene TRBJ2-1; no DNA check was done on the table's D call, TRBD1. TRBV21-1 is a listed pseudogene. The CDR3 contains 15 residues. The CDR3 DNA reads TGTGCCAGCAGCAAAGGGCAGGTCCTTAGGGGTGAGCAGTTCTTC. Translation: CASSKGQVLRGEQFF.

The CDR3 loop is CASSQSQGIQDTQYF. DNA of the CDR3: TGTGCCAGCAGCCAATCCCAGGGCATACAAGATACGCAGTATTTT. This chain joins TRBV14 and TRBJ2-3, with D perhaps TRBD1 (5 bases). V gave up 2 bases and J gave up 5 bases, with 14 bases separating them. The germline CDR1 and CDR2 sequences are SGHDN and FVKESK. The CDR3 is made up of 15 amino acids. Variable domain in full (rest from reference TRBV14 and TRBJ2-3): EAGVTQFPSHSVIEKGQTVTLRCDPISGHDNLYWYRRVMGKEIKFLLHFVKESKQDESGMPNNRFLAERTGGTYSTLKVQPAELEDSGVYFCASSQSQGIQDTQYFGPGTRLTVL.

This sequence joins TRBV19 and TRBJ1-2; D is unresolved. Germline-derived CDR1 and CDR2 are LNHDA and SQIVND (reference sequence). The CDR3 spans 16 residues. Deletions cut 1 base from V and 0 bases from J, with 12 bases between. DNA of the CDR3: TGTGCCAGTAGTATAGTTAGCACCTTTTCTAACTATGGCTACACCTTC. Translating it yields CASSIVSTFSNYGYTF.

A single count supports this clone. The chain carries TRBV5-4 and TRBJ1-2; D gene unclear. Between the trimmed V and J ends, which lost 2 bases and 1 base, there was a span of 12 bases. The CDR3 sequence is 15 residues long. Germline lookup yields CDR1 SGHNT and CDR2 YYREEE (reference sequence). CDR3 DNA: TGTGCCAGCAGCTTTAGACACCTGAATAACTATGGCTACACCTTC. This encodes CASSFRHLNNYGYTF.

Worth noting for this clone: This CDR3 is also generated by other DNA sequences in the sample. Here the CDR3 reads CASSFLTEAFF. CDR3 nucleotides: TGTGCCAGCAGTTTCTTGACTGAAGCTTTCTTT. This sequence joins TRBV28 and TRBJ1-1; D not certain. V was cut by 3 bases and J by 5 bases, with 4 bases left in between. Germline CDR1 MDHEN, CDR2 SYDVKM. The CDR3 is 11 residues long.

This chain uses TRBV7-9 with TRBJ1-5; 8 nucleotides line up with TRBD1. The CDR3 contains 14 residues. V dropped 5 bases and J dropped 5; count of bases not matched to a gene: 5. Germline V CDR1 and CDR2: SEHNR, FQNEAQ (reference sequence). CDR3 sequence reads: CASSLPGGYQPQHF. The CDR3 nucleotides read TGTGCCAGCAGCCTACCAGGGGGCTATCAGCCCCAGCATTTT.

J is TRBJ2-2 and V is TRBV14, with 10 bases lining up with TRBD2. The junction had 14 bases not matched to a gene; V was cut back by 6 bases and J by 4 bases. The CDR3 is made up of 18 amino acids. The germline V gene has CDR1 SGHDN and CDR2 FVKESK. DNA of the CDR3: TGTGCCAGCAGTCCCTTCAGTGGACTAGCGGCATCCACCGGGGAGCTGTTTTTT. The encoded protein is CASSPFSGLAASTGELFF.

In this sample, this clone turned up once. Here the CDR3 DNA reads TGTGCCAGCAGTGTAACGGGACGGCGGGATGAAAAACTGTTTTTT. Its protein is CASSVTGRRDEKLFF. The chain recombines TRBV27 with TRBJ1-4, with D perhaps TRBD1 (5 bases). V was cut by 5 bases and J by 6 bases, with 16 bases left in between. The CDR3 has 15 amino acids. Per the germline V gene, CDR1 is MNHEY and CDR2 is SMNVEV (reference sequence).

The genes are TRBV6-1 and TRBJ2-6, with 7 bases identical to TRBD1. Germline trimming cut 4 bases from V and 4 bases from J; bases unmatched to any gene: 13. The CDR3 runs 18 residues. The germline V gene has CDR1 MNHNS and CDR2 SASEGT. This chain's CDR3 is CASSARQGLGAGANVLTF. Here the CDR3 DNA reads TGTGCCAGCAGTGCGCGACAGGGCCTGGGCGCGGGGGCCAACGTCCTGACTTTC.

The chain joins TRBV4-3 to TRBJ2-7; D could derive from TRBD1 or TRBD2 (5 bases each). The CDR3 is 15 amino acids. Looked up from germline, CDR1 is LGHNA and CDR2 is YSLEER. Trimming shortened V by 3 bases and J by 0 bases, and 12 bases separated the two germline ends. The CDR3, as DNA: TGCGCCAGCAGCCAGGGTGGGGGAAGCTCCTACGAGCAGTACTTC. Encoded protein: CASSQGGGSSYEQYF.

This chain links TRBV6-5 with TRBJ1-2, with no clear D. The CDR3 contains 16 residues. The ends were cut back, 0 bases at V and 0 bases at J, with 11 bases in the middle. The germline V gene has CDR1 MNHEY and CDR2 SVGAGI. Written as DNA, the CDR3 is TGTGCCAGCAGTTACTCGCTTAACAGTCCTAACTATGGCTACACCTTC. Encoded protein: CASSYSLNSPNYGYTF.

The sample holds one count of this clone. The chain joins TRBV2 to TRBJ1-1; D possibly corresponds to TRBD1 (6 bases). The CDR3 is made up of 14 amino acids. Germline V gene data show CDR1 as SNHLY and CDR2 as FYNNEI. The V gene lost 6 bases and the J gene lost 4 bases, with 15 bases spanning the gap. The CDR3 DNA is TGTGCCAGCAGCCCCACAGGGATCGGCACTGAAGCTTTCTTT. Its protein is CASSPTGIGTEAFF.

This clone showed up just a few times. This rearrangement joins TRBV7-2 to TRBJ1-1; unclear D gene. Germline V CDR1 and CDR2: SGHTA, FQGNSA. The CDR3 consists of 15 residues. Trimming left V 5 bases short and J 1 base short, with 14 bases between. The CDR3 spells CASSIGPLRNTEAFF. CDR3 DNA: TGTGCCAGCAGCATCGGGCCCCTCAGGAACACTGAAGCTTTCTTT.